These T cell receptor beta chains were read from a single sample in a study of shared T cell receptors in the human thymus. Using immunoSEQ multiplex PCR, the repertoire was profiled, and TCRdb retains in-frame clones only, with some absent. The sample gives some 720,000 clones, around nine tenths of which show up once; 0.0085% to 0.012% is in the top ten. This sample also belongs to another study, concerning human thymus T cells.

The sample was thymocytes. All receptors derive from a boy under three years old with a congenital heart defect. Both conserved end residues are part of each CDR3. The order of the fields is V gene, J gene, D gene, clone size, CDR3 protein, CDR3 DNA. The D gene is left open where the match is weak. Clone size is shown for a subset of rows, as once, few, many or a class of expanded clone.

V: TRBV5-6; J: TRBJ2-2; D: TRBD2; size: .; CDR3: CASSWGGGGRPVTGELFF; DNA: TGTGCCAGCAGCTGGGGCGGGGGAGGGCGGCCGGTCACCGGGGAGCTGTTTTTT
V: TRBV14; J: TRBJ2-7; D: .; size: .; CDR3: CASSQLYEQYF; DNA: TGTGCCAGCAGCCAACTCTACGAGCAGTACTTC
V: TRBV7-9; J: TRBJ2-7; D: .; size: .; CDR3: CASRGHFYEQYF; DNA: TGTGCCAGCAGAGGACACTTCTACGAGCAGTACTTC
V: TRBV19; J: TRBJ1-5; D: TRBD1; size: .; CDR3: CASSIGTGGRQPQHF; DNA: TGTGCCAGTAGTATCGGGACAGGGGGTCGTCAGCCCCAGCATTTT
V: TRBV11-2; J: TRBJ2-1; D: .; size: .; CDR3: CASRPRAGLISYNEQFF; DNA: TGTGCCAGCAGACCTAGGGCGGGTCTTATATCCTACAATGAGCAGTTCTTC
V: TRBV11-2; J: TRBJ2-7; D: .; size: .; CDR3: CASSLDSSYEQYF; DNA: TGTGCCAGCAGCTTGGACAGCTCCTACGAGCAGTACTTC
V: TRBV27; J: TRBJ1-4; D: TRBD1; size: .; CDR3: CASSLHRGVKANEKLFF; DNA: TGTGCCAGCAGTTTACACAGGGGGGTCAAGGCGAACGAAAAACTGTTTTTT
V: TRBV4-3; J: TRBJ1-4; D: .; size: once; CDR3: CASSQARTNEKLFF; DNA: TGCGCCAGCAGCCAGGCTAGAACTAATGAAAAACTGTTTTTT
V: TRBV5-1; J: TRBJ1-5; D: .; size: once; CDR3: CASSSGKILIYSNQPQHF; DNA: TGCGCCAGCAGCTCGGGTAAAATCCTTATCTATAGCAATCAGCCCCAGCATTTT
V: TRBV6-6; J: TRBJ1-2; D: .; size: .; CDR3: CASIPRGSDGYTF; DNA: TGTGCCAGCATACCGAGGGGGTCGGATGGCTACACCTTC
V: TRBV5-4; J: TRBJ2-2; D: TRBD1; size: .; CDR3: CASSLRDRGYTGELFF; DNA: TGTGCCAGCAGCTTACGAGACAGGGGTTACACCGGGGAGCTGTTTTTT
V: TRBV11-2; J: TRBJ2-2; D: .; size: .; CDR3: CASSLPAEENTGELFF; DNA: TGTGCCAGCAGCCTGCCCGCGGAGGAGAACACCGGGGAGCTGTTTTTT
V: TRBV19; J: TRBJ2-7; D: TRBD2; size: .; CDR3: CASSIGGGYEQYF; DNA: TGTGCCAGTAGTATCGGGGGGGGCTACGAGCAGTACTTC
V: TRBV25-1; J: TRBJ2-1; D: .; size: .; CDR3: CASKELGGRGSNEQFF; DNA: TGTGCCAGCAAAGAGTTGGGTGGCCGGGGAAGCAATGAGCAGTTCTTC
V: TRBV5-1; J: TRBJ2-7; D: TRBD2; size: .; CDR3: CASSFRTSGTYEQYF; DNA: TGCGCCAGCAGCTTCCGGACTAGCGGTACCTACGAGCAGTACTTC
V: TRBV28; J: TRBJ1-2; D: TRBD1; size: .; CDR3: CASSVGQGNDYGYTF; DNA: TGTGCCAGCAGCGTAGGACAGGGGAACGACTATGGCTACACCTTC
V: TRBV19; J: TRBJ1-2; D: .; size: .; CDR3: CASSMGSRINYGYTF; DNA: TGTGCCAGTAGTATGGGGAGCAGGATCAACTATGGCTACACCTTC
V: TRBV19; J: TRBJ2-7; D: .; size: few; CDR3: CASEGCYEQYF; DNA: TGTGCATCGGAGGGTTGCTACGAGCAGTACTTC
V: TRBV16; J: TRBJ2-7; D: TRBD1; size: .; CDR3: CASILGTGPYEQYF; DNA: TGTGCCAGCATCTTAGGGACAGGGCCATACGAGCAGTACTTC
V: TRBV7-2; J: TRBJ2-3; D: .; size: .; CDR3: CASSLDHGPHTDTQYF; DNA: TGTGCCAGCAGCTTAGACCACGGTCCCCACACAGATACGCAGTATTTT
V: TRBV6-5; J: TRBJ2-2; D: .; size: .; CDR3: CASRQGNTGELFF; DNA: TGTGCCAGCAGGCAGGGGAACACCGGGGAGCTGTTTTTT
V: TRBV15; J: TRBJ1-1; D: TRBD1; size: .; CDR3: CATSRGTGQTEAFF; DNA: TGTGCCACCAGCAGAGGGACAGGTCAGACTGAAGCTTTCTTT
V: TRBV7-6; J: TRBJ2-2; D: TRBD1; size: .; CDR3: CASRPGQGGTGELFF; DNA: TGTGCCAGCAGGCCCGGACAGGGGGGTACCGGGGAGCTGTTTTTT
V: TRBV6-5; J: TRBJ2-7; D: TRBD2; size: .; CDR3: CASSYRLAEEAYEQYF; DNA: TGTGCCAGCAGTTACCGCCTAGCGGAAGAAGCCTACGAGCAGTACTTC
V: TRBV4-1; J: TRBJ2-3; D: TRBD2; size: .; CDR3: CASSQDGLAGAVSTDTQYF; DNA: TGCGCCAGCAGCCAAGATGGGCTAGCGGGAGCTGTTAGCACAGATACGCAGTATTTT
V: TRBV4-2; J: TRBJ2-5; D: .; size: .; CDR3: CASSHIPRRAKETQYF; DNA: TGTGCCAGCAGCCACATCCCCCGGAGGGCCAAAGAGACCCAGTACTTC
V: TRBV18; J: TRBJ2-2; D: .; size: .; CDR3: CASSRAYWVNTGELFF; DNA: TGTGCCAGCTCACGGGCCTACTGGGTGAACACCGGGGAGCTGTTTTTT
V: TRBV9; J: TRBJ2-3; D: .; size: .; CDR3: CASSVEEGGTDTQYF; DNA: TGTGCCAGCAGCGTAGAAGAGGGAGGCACAGATACGCAGTATTTT
V: TRBV15; J: TRBJ1-5; D: TRBD1; size: .; CDR3: CATSSPRGQGVRGNQPQHF; DNA: TGTGCCACCAGCAGCCCTAGGGGACAGGGGGTGAGAGGCAATCAGCCCCAGCATTTT
V: TRBV4-1; J: TRBJ2-1; D: TRBD2; size: .; CDR3: CASSLTSGHYNEQFF; DNA: TGCGCCAGCAGCCTTACTAGCGGACACTACAATGAGCAGTTCTTC
V: TRBV19; J: TRBJ1-5; D: TRBD1; size: .; CDR3: CASSPRTGLNQPQHF; DNA: TGTGCCAGTAGTCCCCGGACAGGGCTCAATCAGCCCCAGCATTTT
V: TRBV25-1; J: TRBJ1-2; D: .; size: .; CDR3: CASSESGERDYGYTF; DNA: TGTGCCAGCAGTGAATCCGGGGAACGGGACTATGGCTACACCTTC
V: TRBV5-1; J: TRBJ2-7; D: TRBD1; size: .; CDR3: CASSLGGTGGTEQYF; DNA: TGCGCCAGCAGCTTGGGGGGGACAGGGGGGACCGAGCAGTACTTC